The present TCR beta chain was sequenced within a study of OX40 agonist ivuxolimab in advanced cancers. Deletions cut 0 bases from V and 0 bases from J, with 11 bases between. Germline lookup yields CDR1 SGHVS and CDR2 FNYEAQ. This CDR3 has 17 residues. Using immunoSEQ multiplex PCR, the repertoire was profiled, and TCRdb retains in-frame clones only, with some absent. The sample has some 20,000 clones, roughly 88% seen once. This sequence joins TRBV7-6 and TRBJ2-2; D ambiguous. The clonotype originates from an adult with an advanced solid tumor such as melanoma, head and neck, liver or kidney cancer. The sample in question was CD4+ or CD8+ T cells sorted from blood, obtained in a trial of the OX40 agonist ivuxolimab. The CDR3 region has the DNA TGTGCCAGCAGCTTAGCGGCGGCGGTAACGAACACCGGGGAGCTGTTTTTT. Translated: CASSLAAAVTNTGELFF.